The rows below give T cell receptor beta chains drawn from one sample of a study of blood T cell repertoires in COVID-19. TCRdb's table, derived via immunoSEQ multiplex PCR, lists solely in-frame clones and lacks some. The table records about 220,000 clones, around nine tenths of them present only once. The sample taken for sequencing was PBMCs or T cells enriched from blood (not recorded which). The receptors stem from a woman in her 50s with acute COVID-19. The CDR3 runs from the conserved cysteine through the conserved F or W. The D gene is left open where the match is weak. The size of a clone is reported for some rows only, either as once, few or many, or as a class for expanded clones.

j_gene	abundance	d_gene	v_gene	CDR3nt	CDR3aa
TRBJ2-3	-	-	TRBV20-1	TGCAGTGCTAGTAGGGGCGGGACGGGAGATACGCAGTATTTT	CSASRGGTGDTQYF
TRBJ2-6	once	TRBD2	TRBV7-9	TGTGCCAGCAGCTTAGTTTTGCGGGGGATACTAGGGGCCAACGTCCTGACTTTC	CASSLVLRGILGANVLTF
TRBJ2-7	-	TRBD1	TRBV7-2	TGTGCCAGCAGCTTTAACAGGGGGCGGTACGAGCAGTACTTC	CASSFNRGRYEQYF
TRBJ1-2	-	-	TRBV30	TGTGCCTGGAGTGTGGAGTGGGGGCTGTTCTCTATGAGCTACACCTTC	CAWSVEWGLFSMSYTF
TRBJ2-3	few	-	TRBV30	TGTGCCTGGCGACCGGGACTTAACACAGATACGCAGTATTTT	CAWRPGLNTDTQYF
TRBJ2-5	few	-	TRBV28	TGTGCCAGCAGTCTCAGGTTTCGTGAGACCCAGTACTTC	CASSLRFRETQYF
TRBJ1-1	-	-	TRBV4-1	TGCGCCAGCAGCCAAGTCGGCCAGGGGCGGAACACTGAAGCTTTCTTT	CASSQVGQGRNTEAFF
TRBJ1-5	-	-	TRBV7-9	TGTGCTAACTACAAGGGTGGAGGTCAGCCCCAGCATTTT	CANYKGGGQPQHF
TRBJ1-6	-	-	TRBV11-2	TGTGCCAGCAGCCTTTGGGACTTCTTGACGGGTTCACCCCTCCACTTT	CASSLWDFLTGSPLHF
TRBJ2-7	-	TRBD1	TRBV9	TGTGCCAGCAGCGCAGACAGGGGGCGCGTGAACGAGCAGTACTTC	CASSADRGRVNEQYF
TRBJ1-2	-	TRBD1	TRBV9	TGTGCCAGCAGCTTGGACCCCGGGACAGGGGGCGGCTATGGCTACACCTTC	CASSLDPGTGGGYGYTF